The 26 T cell receptor beta chains listed next were all sequenced from one sample in a study of blood T cell repertoires in COVID-19. Produced via immunoSEQ multiplex PCR; TCRdb's table is partial and in-frame only. Here the sample spans over 200,000 clones, 87% being singletons. Sequenced material: PBMCs or T cells enriched from blood (not recorded which). The receptors were gathered from a man aged 25 to 40 who had recovered from COVID-19.

This chain links TRBV20-1 with TRBJ2-1; TRBD2 is a possible D gene (6 bases). CDR1 and CDR2 (germline): DFQATT, SNEGSKA (reference sequence). V dropped 3 bases and J dropped 3 bases, with 12 bases sitting between them. The CDR3 contains 14 residues. CDR3 nucleotides: TGCAGTGCTAGTGGGACTGGCGGCTACAATGAGCAGTTCTTC. Residues: CSASGTGGYNEQFF.

The chain combines TRBV3-1 (or the pseudogene TRBV3-2) with TRBJ1-2; D is uncertain. The CDR3 spans 12 residues. The V end lost 0 bases, the J end lost 8 bases, and 7 bases lay between the germline ends. The germline V gene encodes CDR1 LGHDT and CDR2 YNNKEL (reference sequence). The CDR3 here is CASSQEFGGYTF. For the CDR3, the DNA is TGTGCCAGCAGCCAAGAGTTCGGGGGCTACACCTTC.

This clone has a single count. V is TRBV18 and J is TRBJ2-3, with a tentative D call TRBD2 (6 bases). Trimming left V 3 bases short and J 1 base short, with 14 bases between. Germline V lookup: CDR1 KGHSH, CDR2 LQKENI. This CDR3 is 16 amino acids long. The CDR3 DNA sequence: TGTGCCAGCTCACCTTTCGGAGGGGACGGCACAGATACGCAGTATTTT. It translates to CASSPFGGDGTDTQYF. Filled out from reference TRBV18 and TRBJ2-3, the complete variable domain reads NAGVMQNPRHLVRRRGQEARLRCSPMKGHSHVYWYRQLPEEGLKFMVYLQKENIIDESGMPKERFSAEFPKEGPSILRIQQVVRGDSAAYFCASSPFGGDGTDTQYFGPGTRLTVL.

The CDR3 sequence is CASSLETGVNTEAFF. CDR3 DNA sequence: TGCGCCAGCAGCCTAGAGACAGGGGTGAACACTGAAGCTTTCTTT. The rearrangement links TRBV4-3 to TRBJ1-1; 8 bases fit TRBD1. Germline lookup yields CDR1 LGHNA and CDR2 YSLEER. The trim removed 4 bases at V and 0 bases at J, leaving 4 bases unmatched. The CDR3 consists of 15 residues.

This chain joins TRBV5-1 and TRBJ2-7, with a weak D call TRBD2 (7 bases). Germline V gives CDR1 SGHRS, CDR2 YFSETQ. V was shortened by 4 bases and J by 1 base, with 21 bases between the two germline ends. This CDR3 comprises 17 residues. CDR3 sequence (DNA): TGCGCCAGCAGCCCACGTTTAGGGGGGGGGACGTCCTACGAGCAGTACTTC. Residues: CASSPRLGGGTSYEQYF.

The CDR3 DNA reads as TGTGCCAGCACCCCCCGGGCCGGGCAGGGGGAAGCTGAAGCTTTCTTT. Residues: CASTPRAGQGEAEAFF. The chain links TRBV28 to TRBJ1-1; 7 nucleotides line up with TRBD1. V lost 7 bases, J lost 6 bases, and 17 bases stayed unmatched. The CDR3 has 16 residues. The V gene's germline CDR1 is MDHEN and CDR2 SYDVKM.

The V gene is TRBV3-1 (or the pseudogene TRBV3-2), the J gene TRBJ1-2; D remains ambiguous. The CDR3 is 14 residues long. Germline CDR1 reads LGHDT; CDR2 reads YNNKEL (reference sequence). V was shortened by 4 bases and J by 3 bases, with 12 bases between the two germline ends. CDR3 protein: CASSPRGYYYGYTF. CDR3 nucleotides: TGTGCCAGCAGCCCTCGAGGGTACTACTATGGCTACACCTTC.

J is TRBJ2-7 and V is TRBV18; the match to TRBD1 covers 7 bases. Germline V lookup: CDR1 KGHSH, CDR2 LQKENI. The CDR3 consists of 16 residues. Trimming took 6 bases from V and 0 from J; bases not matched to a gene: 11. CDR3 nucleotides: TGTGCCAGCTCCCCCCTGAGACAGGGCAGCTCCTACGAGCAGTACTTC. As protein: CASSPLRQGSSYEQYF.

This rearrangement joins TRBV4-1 to TRBJ1-5; 8 positions match TRBD1. The CDR3 has 14 amino acids. V lost 1 base to trimming and J lost 6 bases; unmatched junction nucleotides: 2. Germline CDR1 is MGHRA and CDR2 is YSYEKL. The CDR3 bases are TGCGCCAGCAGCCAAGGTACAGGGGGTCAGCCCCAGCATTTT. Translating it yields CASSQGTGGQPQHF.

The chain has TRBV7-2 and TRBJ2-7; 8 positions match TRBD1. V lost 4 bases to trimming and J lost 3 bases; unmatched junction nucleotides: 5. CDR1 SGHTA and CDR2 FQGNSA come from the germline V gene. This CDR3 has 14 residues. Written as DNA, the CDR3 is TGTGCCAGCAGCTCCGGACAGGGCAGCTACGAGCAGTACTTC. Translating it yields CASSSGQGSYEQYF.

The chain combines TRBV5-1 with TRBJ1-1; TRBD1 is a possible D gene (5 bases). In germline, CDR1 is SGHRS, CDR2 YFSETQ. The CDR3 has 14 amino acids. V lost 2 bases to trimming and J lost 0 bases, with 8 bases between them. This CDR3 reads CASSLTGLNTEAFF. CDR3 in DNA: TGCGCCAGCAGCTTAACAGGATTGAACACTGAAGCTTTCTTT.

The J gene is TRBJ1-5, the V gene TRBV6-2 or TRBV6-3; D unclear. CDR3 length equals 12 residues. V lost 0 bases to trimming and J lost 6 bases, with 3 bases between them. Germline V lookup: CDR1 MNHEY, CDR2 SVGEGT. CDR3 nucleotide sequence: TGTGCCAGCAGTTACTCGAGTCAGCCCCAGCATTTT. Protein product: CASSYSSQPQHF.

The chain employs TRBV7-8 and TRBJ2-7; 11 bases map to TRBD2. CDR1 and CDR2 from the germline V gene are SGHVS and FQNEAQ. This CDR3 spans 19 amino acids. V trimming: 0 bases; J trimming: 1 base; junction bases outside the gene matches: 11. CDR3 DNA sequence: TGTGCCAGCAGCTTAGCGCGCGCTAGCGGGAGGAGGGGGTCCTACGAGCAGTACTTC. Translated, it gives CASSLARASGRRGSYEQYF. Drawing the rest from reference TRBV7-8 and TRBJ2-7, the complete variable domain is GAGVSQSPRYKVAKRGQDVALRCDPISGHVSLFWYQQALGQGPEFLTYFQNEAQLDKSGLPSDRFFAERPEGSVSTLKIQRTQQEDSAVYLCASSLARASGRRGSYEQYFGPGTRLTVT.

In regard to this clone: The sample holds other DNA sequences that translate to the same CDR3. This sequence joins TRBV5-1 and TRBJ1-6; D is possibly TRBD1 (6 bases). Germline CDR1 is SGHRS and CDR2 is YFSETQ. Trimming took off 0 bases at V and 10 bases at J, with 11 bases between the two ends. The CDR3 consists of 14 residues. CDR3 DNA: TGCGCCAGCAGCTTGGCCGGGAGGGGGTCACCCCTCCACTTT. Amino acid sequence: CASSLAGRGSPLHF. Looking up the rest from reference TRBV5-1 and TRBJ1-6 gives the full variable domain: KAGVTQTPRYLIKTRGQQVTLSCSPISGHRSVSWYQQTPGQGLQFLFEYFSETQRNKGNFPGRFSGRQFSNSRSEMNVSTLELGDSALYLCASSLAGRGSPLHFGNGTRLTVT.

The chain has TRBV5-4 and TRBJ2-7; D is uncertain. V lost 0 bases to trimming and J lost 7 bases, with 11 bases between them. Germline V lookup: CDR1 SGHNT, CDR2 YYREEE (reference sequence). This CDR3 contains 13 residues. The DNA of the CDR3 is TGTGCCAGCAGCTTGGCCGGTTTGTATGAGCAGTACTTC. Translating it yields CASSLAGLYEQYF.

The chain uses TRBV7-9 and TRBJ1-1; tentatively, D is TRBD1 (5 bases). The CDR3 spans 14 residues. Germline lookup yields CDR1 SEHNR and CDR2 FQNEAQ (reference sequence). With 3 bases removed from V and 7 bases from J, the gap between germline ends came to 15 bases. CDR3 coding DNA: TGTGCCAGCAGCTTTCCGGCAGGGTCCGTTGAAGCTTTCTTT. It yields the protein CASSFPAGSVEAFF. Looking up the rest from reference TRBV7-9 and TRBJ1-1 gives the full variable domain: DTGVSQNPRHKITKRGQNVTFRCDPISEHNRLYWYRQTLGQGPEFLTYFQNEAQLEKSRLLSDRFSAERPKGSFSTLEIQRTEQGDSAMYLCASSFPAGSVEAFFGQGTRLTVV.

This sequence joins TRBV2 and TRBJ2-2; 10 bases are shared with TRBD2. CDR3 length: 15 residues. The V segment lost 7 bases and the J segment 6 bases; nucleotides outside the gene matches: 8. CDR1 and CDR2 from the germline V gene are SNHLY and FYNNEI. Written as DNA, the CDR3 is TGTGCCAGCATCATCAGCGGGGGGGCCTCCGGGGAGCTGTTTTTT. It yields the protein CASIISGGASGELFF.

The chain couples TRBV7-9 to TRBJ1-2, with no clear D. The CDR3 extends over 15 amino acids. Per the germline V gene, CDR1 is SEHNR and CDR2 is FQNEAQ (reference sequence). Trimming took 4 bases from V and 5 from J, leaving 17 bases between them. The CDR3 DNA follows: TGTGCCAGCAGCTCCGATACGGAAAGCGTATATGGCTACACCTTC. The encoded protein is CASSSDTESVYGYTF.

This chain links TRBV30 with TRBJ1-5, with TRBD1 identical over 8 bases. The CDR3 length is 15 residues. The germline gives CDR1 GTSNPN, CDR2 SVGIG (reference sequence). The V and J ends lost 0 bases and 3 bases, in that order; junction bases with no gene match: 4. This CDR3 is CAWSVQGGHNQPQHF. CDR3 nucleotide sequence: TGTGCCTGGAGTGTACAGGGGGGCCACAATCAGCCCCAGCATTTT.

The chain couples TRBV5-1 to TRBJ2-2; the match to TRBD1 covers 10 bases. The germline CDR1 and CDR2 sequences are SGHRS and YFSETQ. The CDR3 spans 16 residues. After removal of 0 bases from V and 4 bases from J, the junction contained 3 bases not matched to a gene. The CDR3 coding sequence is TGCGCCAGCAGCTTGGCGGACAGGGGGGGCACCGGGGAGCTGTTTTTT. Encoded protein: CASSLADRGGTGELFF. Full variable domain (rest looked up from reference TRBV5-1 and TRBJ2-2): KAGVTQTPRYLIKTRGQQVTLSCSPISGHRSVSWYQQTPGQGLQFLFEYFSETQRNKGNFPGRFSGRQFSNSRSEMNVSTLELGDSALYLCASSLADRGGTGELFFGEGSRLTVL.

This clone appeared once. This chain joins TRBV12-3 or TRBV12-4 and TRBJ2-1; D is uncertain. The CDR3 runs to 13 residues. Trimming took off 6 bases at V and 7 bases at J, with 13 bases between the two ends. The CDR3 loop is CASSTPVRNEQFF. The CDR3 bases are TGTGCCAGCAGCACCCCGGTTAGAAATGAGCAGTTCTTC.

This chain links TRBV19 with TRBJ1-3, with D hard to call. The CDR3 extends over 16 amino acids. CDR1 LNHDA and CDR2 SQIVND come from the germline V gene (reference sequence). Trimming took 10 bases from V and 0 from J, leaving 19 bases between them. The CDR3 region has the DNA TGTGCCACCTCATACCGGGATACTGTCTCTGGAAACACCATATATTTT. Translation: CATSYRDTVSGNTIYF.

This rearrangement joins TRBV9 to TRBJ2-1; weak D call: TRBD2 (6 bases). This CDR3 spans 15 amino acids. CDR1 and CDR2 (germline): SGDLS, YYNGEE. V lost 0 bases and J 3 bases, leaving 10 bases between the germline ends. CDR3 residues: CASSVAGRGYNEQFF. CDR3 DNA sequence: TGTGCCAGCAGCGTAGCAGGGCGGGGCTACAATGAGCAGTTCTTC.

The chain joins TRBV28 to TRBJ1-5; 10 bases align to TRBD1. CDR1 MDHEN and CDR2 SYDVKM come from the germline V gene. After removal of 6 bases from V and 4 bases from J, the junction contained 9 bases not matched to a gene. This CDR3 spans 16 amino acids. The CDR3 bases are TGTGCCAGCAGAGGATGGGGACAGGGGAATAATCAGCCCCAGCATTTT. This codes for CASRGWGQGNNQPQHF.

The J gene is TRBJ1-4, the V gene TRBV7-7; D is possibly TRBD1 (6 bases). CDR1 and CDR2 from the germline V gene are SSHAT and FNYEAQ (reference sequence). The V end lost 1 base, the J end lost 6 bases, and 15 bases lay between the germline ends. The CDR3 loop spans 16 amino acids. This CDR3 reads CASSLGRGRLDEKLFF. The CDR3 DNA reads as TGTGCCAGCAGCTTAGGCAGGGGTCGGCTTGATGAAAAACTGTTTTTT.

The V call is TRBV7-6, the J call TRBJ2-7; maybe TRBD2 (6 bases). This CDR3 contains 15 residues. Between the trimmed V and J ends, which lost 3 bases and 5 bases, there was a span of 17 bases. Germline V CDR1 and CDR2: SGHVS, FNYEAQ. CDR3 amino acids: CASSLDESRGNEQYF. CDR3 coding DNA: TGTGCCAGCAGCTTGGACGAGTCACGGGGGAACGAGCAGTACTTC.